These 30 T cell receptor beta chains were sequenced from one sample in a study of T cell repertoires in cytomegalovirus infection. TCRdb re-analysed the reads in MiXCR, keeping a single row per CDR3 protein. The sample yields nearly 700,000 distinct CDR3 sequences, about 33% seen once. Which antigens these TCRs recognize remains unknown. This sample comprised cultured PBMCs, obtained from culture after CMV antigen stimulation. The origin of the receptors is a human donor in good health (CMV status not recorded). Some clones in this sample may be carry-over from other donors' samples.

The chain couples TRBV7-6 to TRBJ2-3; 7 nucleotides match TRBD1. CDR3 length: 13 amino acids. Trimming at V came to 6 bases and at J to 7 bases, leaving 7 bases not matched to a gene. In germline, CDR1 is SGHVS, CDR2 FNYEAQ. Here the CDR3 reads CASSFGDRHTQYF. The CDR3 nucleotides are TGTGCCAGCAGTTTTGGGGACAGACATACGCAGTATTTT.

CDR3 loop: CAISESGTERNEQFF. The CDR3, as DNA: TGTGCCATCAGTGAGTCGGGGACAGAACGTAATGAGCAGTTCTTC. The gene calls are TRBV10-3 and TRBJ2-1, with 7 bases fitting TRBD1. CDR3 size: 15 residues. The V gene's germline CDR1 is ENHRY and CDR2 SYGVKD. The J segment lost 7 bases and the V segment lost 0 bases, leaving 6 bases of the junction unmatched.

This clonotype was detected ten times or more. The V gene is TRBV7-2, the J gene TRBJ2-5; 8 positions match TRBD1. With V trimmed by 5 bases and J by 1 base, 3 bases remained unmatched. Germline CDR1 reads SGHTA; CDR2 reads FQGNSA. This CDR3 is 14 amino acids long. The CDR3 protein is CASSQGQAQETQYF. In DNA form, the CDR3 reads TGTGCCAGCAGCCAGGGACAGGCCCAAGAGACCCAGTACTTC. The full variable domain, in which reference TRBV7-2 and TRBJ2-5 provide the parts outside the CDR3, is GAGVSQSPSNKVTEKGKDVELRCDPISGHTALYWYRQSLGQGLEFLIYFQGNSAPDKSGLPSDRFSAERTGGSVSTLTIQRTQQEDSAVYLCASSQGQAQETQYFGPGTRLLVL.

V and J are TRBV11-2 and TRBJ2-3, with D perhaps TRBD2 (7 bases). CDR3 length: 14 amino acids. Per germline, CDR1 SGHAT and CDR2 FQNNGV. V dropped 8 bases and J dropped 0 bases, with 12 bases sitting between them. CDR3 sequence (DNA): TGTGCCAGCCTCCGGGGGGCTAGCACAGATACGCAGTATTTT. It yields the protein CASLRGASTDTQYF.

V gene TRBV7-9 combines with J gene TRBJ1-6; TRBD1 aligns across 9 bases. Germline CDR1 SEHNR, CDR2 FQNEAQ (reference sequence). The J segment lost 5 bases and the V segment lost 5 bases, leaving 13 bases of the junction unmatched. This CDR3 contains 18 residues. This CDR3 reads CASSPGTGSLGNNSPLHF. The DNA for the CDR3 is TGTGCCAGCAGCCCCGGGACAGGGTCCCTGGGCAATAATTCACCCCTCCACTTT.

The gene calls are TRBV6-5 and TRBJ2-7; the match to TRBD2 covers 7 bases. The germline gives CDR1 MNHEY, CDR2 SVGAGI. The CDR3 covers 14 residues. Trimming cost V 5 bases and J 2 bases; bases outside gene matches: 6. CDR3 region: CASSPGRIPYEQYF. In nucleotides, the CDR3 is TGTGCCAGCAGTCCCGGGAGGATCCCCTACGAGCAGTACTTC.

J is TRBJ2-7 and V is TRBV2; a weak D match, TRBD2 (5 bases). Germline CDR1 is SNHLY and CDR2 is FYNNEI. The CDR3 contains 14 residues. Trimming removed 8 bases from V and 2 bases from J, with 16 bases in between. This CDR3 is CASLPSTGTYEQYF. CDR3 nucleotide sequence: TGTGCCAGCTTACCCTCGACGGGAACCTACGAGCAGTACTTC.

This clonotype was seen many times. The chain links TRBV12-3 or TRBV12-4 to TRBJ2-1, with a tentative D call TRBD2 (6 bases). V lost 3 bases and J 5 bases, leaving 17 bases between the germline ends. This CDR3 has 16 amino acids. This chain's CDR3 is CASSFRSGVPNNEQFF. CDR3 sequence (DNA): TGTGCCAGCAGTTTTAGGTCGGGAGTACCAAACAATGAGCAGTTCTTC.

Only a few counts were recorded for this clonotype. The chain joins TRBV7-6 to TRBJ1-5; no clear D. Germline V gives CDR1 SGHVS, CDR2 FNYEAQ. This CDR3 is built from 14 residues. Trimming removed 1 base from V and 9 bases from J, with 13 bases in between. The CDR3 DNA reads as TGTGCCAGCAGCTTAGGGAATGGGTTCGGGCCCCAGCATTTT. It codes for CASSLGNGFGPQHF.

There are many counts of this clonotype. The chain recombines TRBV7-2 with TRBJ1-2, with D hard to call. The length of the CDR3 is 15 residues. Germline assignment: CDR1 SGHTA and CDR2 FQGNSA. Deletions cut 1 base from V and 3 bases from J, with 12 bases between. For the CDR3, the DNA is TGTGCCAGCAGCTTAGGCCCGGTGGGTGACTATGGCTACACCTTC. Residues: CASSLGPVGDYGYTF. Full variable domain (rest looked up from reference TRBV7-2 and TRBJ1-2): GAGVSQSPSNKVTEKGKDVELRCDPISGHTALYWYRQSLGQGLEFLIYFQGNSAPDKSGLPSDRFSAERTGGSVSTLTIQRTQQEDSAVYLCASSLGPVGDYGYTFGSGTRLTVV.

This clonotype was observed a handful of times. The chain combines TRBV20-1 with TRBJ1-2; 7 bases agree with TRBD1. Looked up from germline, CDR1 is DFQATT and CDR2 is SNEGSKA (reference sequence). V trimming: 6 bases; J trimming: 3 bases; junction bases outside the gene matches: 4. The CDR3 is 12 residues long. DNA of the CDR3: TGCAGTGCCCTAGACAGGGACTATGGCTACACCTTC. Residues: CSALDRDYGYTF.

The chain carries TRBV7-8 and TRBJ1-1; tentatively, D is TRBD1 (6 bases). V lost 5 bases, J lost 4 bases, and 14 bases lay in between. The CDR3 runs to 14 residues. Germline assignment: CDR1 SGHVS and CDR2 FQNEAQ. The CDR3 sequence is CASSQTGYSTEAFF. CDR3 coding DNA: TGTGCCAGCAGCCAAACAGGGTACAGCACTGAAGCTTTCTTT.

This chain uses TRBV6-5 with TRBJ2-5; TRBD2 agrees at 10 bases. Per germline, CDR1 MNHEY and CDR2 SVGAGI. This CDR3 region has 15 residues. Trimming cost V 5 bases and J 5 bases; bases outside gene matches: 8. The CDR3 bases are TGTGCCAGCAGTCGGGTTCAGCGGGAGGGGGAGACCCAGTACTTC. It yields the protein CASSRVQREGETQYF.

CDR3 sequence: CSVRTSGRYQETQYF. CDR3 DNA sequence: TGCAGTGTAAGGACTAGCGGGAGGTACCAAGAGACCCAGTACTTC. V is TRBV20-1 and J is TRBJ2-5, with 14 bases aligning to TRBD2. CDR3 length equals 15 residues. With V trimmed by 7 bases and J by 0 bases, 4 bases remained unmatched. Germline CDR1 is DFQATT and CDR2 is SNEGSKA (reference sequence).

Note on this clonotype: The junction differs from germline at one of its ends, possibly a read error. The V call is TRBV6-2 or TRBV6-3, the J call TRBJ1-1, with 8 bases lining up with TRBD1. Per the germline V gene, CDR1 is MNHEY and CDR2 is SVGEGT. This CDR3 is 17 amino acids long. The CDR3 DNA reads TGTGCTAGCAGTGACCTCAGGGGGCGAGGTTTGAAAACTGAAGCTTTCTTT. Amino acids: CASSDLRGRGLKTEAFF.

The genes are TRBV7-4 and TRBJ1-5; D gene uncertain. Germline assignment: CDR1 SGHVT and CDR2 SQSDAQ. There are 14 residues in the CDR3. V was shortened by 1 base and J by 5 bases, with 9 bases between the two germline ends. The CDR3 loop is CASSLEGVYQPQHF. Written as DNA, the CDR3 is TGTGCCAGCAGCTTAGAGGGAGTTTATCAGCCCCAGCATTTT. Full variable domain (missing parts from reference TRBV7-4 and TRBJ1-5): GAGVSQSPRYKVAKRGRDVALRCDSISGHVTLYWYRQTLGQGSEVLTYSQSDAQRDKSGRPSGRFSAERPERSVSTLKIQRTEQGDSAVYLCASSLEGVYQPQHFGDGTRLSIL.

The chain links TRBV2 to TRBJ2-3, with 7 bases that match TRBD2. V lost 3 bases and J lost 1; bases outside the gene matches: 4. Germline lookup yields CDR1 SNHLY and CDR2 FYNNEI. This CDR3 comprises 15 residues. CDR3 sequence (DNA): TGTGCCAGCAGTGAGACCCTAGCGGGCACAGATACGCAGTATTTT. This translates into CASSETLAGTDTQYF.

The chain recombines TRBV10-3 with TRBJ2-1, with D perhaps TRBD1 (5 bases). The V end was cut by 4 bases, the J end by 0 bases, with 10 bases between. The CDR3 length is 15 residues. Germline-derived CDR1 and CDR2 are ENHRY and SYGVKD. The chain's CDR3 is CAISVGQGSYNEQFF. In DNA form, the CDR3 reads TGTGCCATCAGTGTTGGTCAGGGCTCCTACAATGAGCAGTTCTTC.

V gene TRBV6-1 combines with J gene TRBJ2-1, with 9 nucleotides matching TRBD2. V shed 5 bases and J 2 bases; nucleotides not matched to a gene: 4. Per the germline V gene, CDR1 is MNHNS and CDR2 is SASEGT. This CDR3 contains 15 residues. The CDR3 DNA reads TGTGCCAGCAGTCGTAGCGGGAGCACCTACAATGAGCAGTTCTTC. It encodes CASSRSGSTYNEQFF.

J is TRBJ2-1 and V is TRBV20-1; 8 bases are shared with TRBD2. Germline-derived CDR1 and CDR2 are DFQATT and SNEGSKA (reference sequence). V shed 5 bases, J shed 8 bases, and the junction held 11 bases outside the gene matches. The CDR3 covers 14 residues. In DNA form, the CDR3 reads TGCAGTGCTTCACGGGGGGGCCAAGTCTATGAGCAGTTCTTC. It is translated as CSASRGGQVYEQFF.

This clonotype was found a few times. This rearrangement joins TRBV7-9 to TRBJ2-2; 14 bases align to TRBD2. Germline V gene lookup returns CDR1 SEHNR and CDR2 FQNEAQ (reference sequence). J gave up 0 bases and V 5 bases, and 5 bases lay outside the gene matches. The CDR3 has 18 residues. CDR3 nucleotide sequence: TGTGCCAGCAGCCCTCGACTAGCGGGGGGGACGAACACCGGGGAGCTGTTTTTT. Protein product: CASSPRLAGGTNTGELFF.

There are many counts of this clonotype. This chain joins TRBV7-8 and TRBJ1-1; D remains ambiguous. Per germline, CDR1 SGHVS and CDR2 FQNEAQ. V gave up 2 bases and J gave up 1 base, with 8 bases separating them. The CDR3 sequence is 14 residues long. Here the CDR3 DNA reads TGTGCCAGCAGCTTAACTTACCCGAACACTGAAGCTTTCTTT. Translation: CASSLTYPNTEAFF.

V is TRBV12-3 or TRBV12-4 and J is TRBJ1-6, with D possibly being TRBD1 (5 bases). V was pared by 4 bases and J by 10 bases, with 17 bases between. The CDR3 spans 15 residues. The CDR3 DNA follows: TGTGCCAGCAGTTCCACACTGGGGGTAGCCTCACCCCTCCACTTT. Amino acids: CASSSTLGVASPLHF.

J is TRBJ1-1 and V is TRBV2; TRBD1 matches at 7 bases. With 6 bases clipped from V and 7 bases from J, the junction kept 5 bases outside the gene matches. Germline CDR1 SNHLY, CDR2 FYNNEI. The CDR3 runs to 12 residues. Here the CDR3 DNA reads TGTGCCAGCAGCGGGGACAGCCGTGAAGCTTTCTTT. Translation gives CASSGDSREAFF.

This clonotype was observed a handful of times. The CDR3 loop is CASTLHNEQFF. CDR3 coding DNA: TGTGCCAGCACCCTCCACAATGAGCAGTTCTTC. The chain has TRBV11-3 and TRBJ2-1; no reliable D call. Trimming took 7 bases from V and 5 from J, leaving 6 bases between them. The CDR3 covers 11 residues. Germline-derived CDR1 and CDR2 are SGHNT and YENEEA.

The chain has TRBV15 and TRBJ2-5; TRBD2 aligns across 7 bases. Per the germline V gene, CDR1 is LNHNV and CDR2 is YYDKDF (reference sequence). The CDR3 has 17 residues. The junction had 14 bases not matched to a gene; V was cut back by 1 base and J by 6 bases. DNA of the CDR3: TGTGCCACCAGCAGAGCCTCCCCTAGCGGATCGAAAAAGACCCAGTACTTC. Protein product: CATSRASPSGSKKTQYF.

This chain's CDR3 is CASSGGLAGVYEQYF. DNA for the CDR3: TGTGCCAGCAGTGGGGGACTAGCGGGAGTCTACGAGCAGTACTTC. The chain combines TRBV6-1 with TRBJ2-7; 14 nucleotides line up with TRBD2. Unmatched junction bases numbered 2, after V lost 4 bases and J lost 3 bases. The CDR3 extends over 15 amino acids. Germline loops: CDR1 MNHNS, CDR2 SASEGT.

The V gene is TRBV5-1, the J gene TRBJ2-1, with 8 positions matching TRBD2. The CDR3 contains 15 residues. With 5 bases clipped from V and 5 bases from J, the junction kept 9 bases outside the gene matches. The V gene's germline CDR1 is SGHRS and CDR2 YFSETQ. DNA for the CDR3: TGCGCCAGCAGTCGACTACCGGGACTAGACAATGAGCAGTTCTTC. The encoded protein is CASSRLPGLDNEQFF.

The gene calls are TRBV6-1 and TRBJ1-3, with D possibly being TRBD1 (5 bases). Germline V lookup: CDR1 MNHNS, CDR2 SASEGT. The CDR3 is made up of 15 amino acids. Between the trimmed V and J ends, which lost 5 bases and 4 bases, there was a span of 15 bases. This chain's CDR3 is CASSLGARGGNTIYF. Written as DNA, the CDR3 is TGTGCCAGCAGTTTAGGGGCAAGAGGGGGAAACACCATATATTTT.

The V and J genes are TRBV2 and TRBJ1-3, with TRBD1 identical over 7 bases. Germline values: CDR1 SNHLY, CDR2 FYNNEI. The V gene end was trimmed by 8 bases and the J gene end by 3 bases; junction bases not matched to a gene: 7. This CDR3 is 14 amino acids long. CDR3: CASGVGQLGNTIYF. CDR3 in DNA: TGTGCCAGCGGCGTGGGACAGCTTGGAAACACCATATATTTT. The whole variable domain, filled in from reference TRBV2 and TRBJ1-3, reads EPEVTQTPSHQVTQMGQEVILRCVPISNHLYFYWYRQILGQKVEFLVSFYNNEISEKSEIFDDQFSVERPDGSNFTLKIRSTKLEDSAMYFCASGVGQLGNTIYFGEGSWLTVV.